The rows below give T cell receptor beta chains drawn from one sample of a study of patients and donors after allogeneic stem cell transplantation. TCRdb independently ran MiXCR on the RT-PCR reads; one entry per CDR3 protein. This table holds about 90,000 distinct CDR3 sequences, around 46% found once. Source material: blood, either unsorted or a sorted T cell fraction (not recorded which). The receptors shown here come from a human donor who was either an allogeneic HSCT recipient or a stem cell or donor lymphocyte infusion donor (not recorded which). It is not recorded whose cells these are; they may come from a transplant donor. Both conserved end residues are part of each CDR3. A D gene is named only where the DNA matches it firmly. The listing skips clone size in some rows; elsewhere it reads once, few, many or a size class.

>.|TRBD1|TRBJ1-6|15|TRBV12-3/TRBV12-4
CASEQGSQKNSPLHF
TGTGCCAGCGAACAGGGGAGTCAGAAGAATTCACCCCTCCACTTT
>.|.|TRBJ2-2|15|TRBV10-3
CAIMDPTDHTGELFF
TGTGCCATCATGGATCCCACGGATCACACCGGGGAGCTGTTTTTT
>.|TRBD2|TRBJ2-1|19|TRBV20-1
CSADTGTSGRVSSYNEQFF
TGCAGTGCCGATACCGGGACTAGCGGGAGGGTTAGCTCCTACAATGAGCAGTTCTTC
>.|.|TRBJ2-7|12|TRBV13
CASSAPSYEQYF
TGTGCCAGCAGCGCCCCCTCCTACGAGCAGTACTTC
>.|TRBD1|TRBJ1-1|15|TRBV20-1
CSARGDSSLNTEAFF
TGCAGTGCTAGAGGGGACAGTAGTTTGAACACTGAAGCTTTCTTT
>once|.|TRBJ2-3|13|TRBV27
CASSLGFPDTQYF
TGTGCCAGCAGTTTGGGTTTCCCAGATACGCAGTATTTT
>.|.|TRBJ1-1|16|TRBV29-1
CSVEGRGKQTNTEAFF
TGCAGCGTTGAAGGAAGGGGCAAGCAGACGAACACTGAAGCTTTCTTT
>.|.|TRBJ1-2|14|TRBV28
CASSLVAANYGYTF
TGTGCCAGCAGTTTAGTCGCAGCTAACTATGGCTACACCTTC
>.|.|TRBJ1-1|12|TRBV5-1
CASRYMNTEAFF
TGCGCCAGCCGATACATGAACACTGAAGCTTTCTTT
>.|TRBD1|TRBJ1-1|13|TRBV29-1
CSVGQGLNTEAFF
TGCAGCGTAGGACAGGGGCTGAACACTGAAGCTTTCTTT
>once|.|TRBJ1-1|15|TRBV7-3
CASSPRKEGTTEAFF
TGTGCCAGCAGCCCCCGTAAAGAGGGGACCACTGAAGCTTTCTTT
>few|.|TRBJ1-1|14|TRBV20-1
CSAKAGSVNTEAFF
TGCAGTGCCAAGGCAGGGTCCGTGAACACTGAAGCTTTCTTT
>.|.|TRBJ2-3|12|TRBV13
CASSSWRDTQYF
TGTGCCAGCAGCTCTTGGAGGGATACGCAGTATTTT
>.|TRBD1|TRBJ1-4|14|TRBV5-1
CASSTGGPFEKLFF
TGCGCCAGCAGCACAGGGGGCCCGTTTGAAAAACTGTTTTTT
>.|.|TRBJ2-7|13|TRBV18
CASSPGGSGEQYF
TGTGCCAGCTCACCGGGCGGCAGCGGGGAGCAGTACTTC
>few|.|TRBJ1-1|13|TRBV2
CASKAGPRAEAFF
TGTGCCAGCAAGGCAGGGCCTCGCGCTGAAGCTTTCTTT
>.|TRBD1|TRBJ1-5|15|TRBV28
CASSRRTGFGQPQHF
TGTGCCAGCAGCCGACGGACAGGGTTCGGTCAGCCCCAGCATTTT
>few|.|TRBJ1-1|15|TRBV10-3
CAISEKGPVNTEAFF
TGTGCCATCAGTGAGAAGGGACCGGTGAACACTGAAGCTTTCTTT
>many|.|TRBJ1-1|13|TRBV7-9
CASSLDRNTEAFF
TGTGCCAGCAGCTTAGACCGGAACACTGAAGCTTTCTTT
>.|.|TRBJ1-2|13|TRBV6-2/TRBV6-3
CASRWARIYGYTF
TGTGCCAGCCGGTGGGCCAGGATCTATGGCTACACCTTC
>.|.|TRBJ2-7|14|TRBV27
CASGPGQLTGGQYF
TGTGCCAGCGGTCCGGGACAGCTAACCGGGGGGCAGTACTTC
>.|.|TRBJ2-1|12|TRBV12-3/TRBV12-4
CAINGPYNEQFF
TGTGCCATTAACGGGCCCTACAATGAGCAGTTCTTC
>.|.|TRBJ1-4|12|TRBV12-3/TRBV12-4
CASSQGNEKLFF
TGTGCCAGCAGCCAGGGGAATGAAAAACTGTTTTTT
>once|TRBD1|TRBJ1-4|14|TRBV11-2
CASSQNRGDEKLFF
TGTGCCAGCAGCCAAAACAGGGGGGATGAAAAACTGTTTTTT
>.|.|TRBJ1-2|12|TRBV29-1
CSAVAANYGYTF
TGCAGCGCCGTTGCCGCTAACTATGGCTACACCTTC
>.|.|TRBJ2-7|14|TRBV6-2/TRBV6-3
CASSYPIWENEQYF
TGTGCCAGCAGTTACCCCATTTGGGAGAACGAGCAGTACTTC
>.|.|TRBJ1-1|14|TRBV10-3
CAGRASSMNTEAFF
TGTGCCGGTCGGGCTTCAAGTATGAACACTGAAGCTTTCTTT
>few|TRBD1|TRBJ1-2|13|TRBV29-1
CSTTDRGRLNYTF
TGCAGCACCACTGACAGGGGGCGTCTGAACTACACCTTC
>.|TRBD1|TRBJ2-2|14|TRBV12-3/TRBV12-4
CASSSTGVTGELFF
TGTGCCAGCAGTTCCACAGGGGTCACCGGGGAGCTGTTTTTT
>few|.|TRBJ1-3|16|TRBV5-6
CASSLPGSSGGNTIYF
TGTGCCAGCAGCTTGCCGGGATCCTCGGGTGGAAACACCATATATTTT
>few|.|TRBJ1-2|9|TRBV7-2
CAGEGGYTF
TGTGCCGGAGAGGGAGGCTACACCTTC
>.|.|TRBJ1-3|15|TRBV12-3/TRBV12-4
CASSFTRSTGNTIYF
TGTGCCAGCAGTTTCACCAGGAGCACTGGAAACACCATATATTTT
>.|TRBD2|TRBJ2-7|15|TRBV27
CASSLFTSGGYEQYF
TGTGCCAGCAGTTTATTTACTAGCGGGGGTTACGAGCAGTACTTC
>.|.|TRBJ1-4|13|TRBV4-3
CASSQAGPEKLFF
TGCGCCAGCAGCCAAGCCGGGCCTGAAAAACTGTTTTTT
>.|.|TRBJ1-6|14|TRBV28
CASGISSYNSPLHF
TGTGCCAGCGGAATCTCCTCCTATAATTCACCCCTCCACTTT
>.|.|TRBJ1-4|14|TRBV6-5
CASMEDTTNEKLFF
TGTGCCAGCATGGAGGACACAACTAATGAAAAACTGTTTTTT
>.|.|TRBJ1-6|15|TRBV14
CASSQSSGNNSPLHF
TGTGCCAGCAGCCAATCGAGCGGCAATAATTCACCCCTCCACTTT
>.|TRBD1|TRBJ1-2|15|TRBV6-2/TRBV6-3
CASRRPGTGTGGYTF
TGTGCCAGCAGAAGACCCGGGACAGGGACGGGAGGCTACACCTTC
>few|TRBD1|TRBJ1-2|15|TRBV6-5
CASSSPGQGIYGYTF
TGTGCCAGCAGTTCCCCGGGACAGGGCATCTATGGCTACACCTTC